The clone carrying this TCR beta chain was picked up one time. Its cognate antigen is unknown. The RNA input was roughly 0.45 to 1 ug, and it was reverse transcribed with random hexamers. The authors amplified TCR beta CDR3 across 54 Vbeta and 13 Jbeta using immunoSEQ multiplex PCR. From the immunoSEQ multiplex PCR reads, TCRdb called clonotypes with MiXCR, one entry per CDR3 protein. The table lists 130,000 or so distinct CDR3 sequences, approximately 79% of them singletons. These data originate in a study of CD8 T cells in Susac syndrome. Points from the study as a whole: The study acknowledged a relatively small number of individuals in its TCR sequencing and HLA analysis.

Deletions cut 4 bases from V and 5 bases from J, with 21 bases between. The CDR3 runs to 16 residues. Germline-derived CDR1 and CDR2 are SGHKS and YYEKEE (reference sequence). The specimen sequenced was CD8+ T cells from PBMCs. The chain couples TRBV5-5 to TRBJ1-2; D is undetermined. The TCR sequence derives from a human donor with multiple sclerosis. The DNA of the CDR3 is TGTGCCAGCAGCCCCCCCCCACCAGGCGACTTATATGGCTACACCTTC. Its protein is CASSPPPPGDLYGYTF.